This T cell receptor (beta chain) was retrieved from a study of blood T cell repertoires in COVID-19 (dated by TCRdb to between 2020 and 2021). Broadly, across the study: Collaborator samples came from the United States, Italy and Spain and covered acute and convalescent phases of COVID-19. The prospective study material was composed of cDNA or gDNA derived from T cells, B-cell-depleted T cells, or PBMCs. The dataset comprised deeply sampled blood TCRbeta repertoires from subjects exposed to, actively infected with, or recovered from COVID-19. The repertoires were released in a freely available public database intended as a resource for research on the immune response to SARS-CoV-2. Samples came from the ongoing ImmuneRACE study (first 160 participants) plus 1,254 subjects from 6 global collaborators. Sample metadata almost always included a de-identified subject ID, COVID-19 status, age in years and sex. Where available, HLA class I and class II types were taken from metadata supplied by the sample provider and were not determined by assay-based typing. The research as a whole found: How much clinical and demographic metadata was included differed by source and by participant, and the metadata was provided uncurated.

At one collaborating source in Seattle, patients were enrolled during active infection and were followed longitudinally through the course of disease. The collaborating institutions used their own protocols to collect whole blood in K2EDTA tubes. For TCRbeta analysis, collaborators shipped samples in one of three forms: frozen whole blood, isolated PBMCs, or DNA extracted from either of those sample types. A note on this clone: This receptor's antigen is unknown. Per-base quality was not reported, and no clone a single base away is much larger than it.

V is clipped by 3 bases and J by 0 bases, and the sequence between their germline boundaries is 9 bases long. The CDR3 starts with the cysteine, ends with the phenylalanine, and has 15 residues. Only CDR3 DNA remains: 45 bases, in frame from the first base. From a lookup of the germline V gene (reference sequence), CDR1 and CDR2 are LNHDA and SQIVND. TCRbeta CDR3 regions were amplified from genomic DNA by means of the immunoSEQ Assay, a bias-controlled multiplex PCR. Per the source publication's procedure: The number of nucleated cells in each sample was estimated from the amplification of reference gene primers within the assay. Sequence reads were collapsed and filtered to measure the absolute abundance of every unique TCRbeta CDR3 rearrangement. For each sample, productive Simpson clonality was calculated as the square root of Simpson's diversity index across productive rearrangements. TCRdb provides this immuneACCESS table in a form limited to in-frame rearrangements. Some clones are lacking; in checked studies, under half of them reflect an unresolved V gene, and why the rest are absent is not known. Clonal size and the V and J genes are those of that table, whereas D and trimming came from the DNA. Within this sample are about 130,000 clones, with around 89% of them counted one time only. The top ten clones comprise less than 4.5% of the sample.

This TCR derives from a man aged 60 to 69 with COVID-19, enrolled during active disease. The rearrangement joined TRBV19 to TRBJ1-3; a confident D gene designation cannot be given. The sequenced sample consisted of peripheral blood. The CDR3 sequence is CASSIDTVSGNTIYF. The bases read TGTGCCAGTAGTATCGACACAGTCTCTGGAAACACCATATATTTT.